This record concerns one T cell receptor (beta chain) sequence. The germline gives CDR1 SQVTM, CDR2 ANQGSEA. V was pared by 6 bases and J by 1 base, with 11 bases of the junction left unmatched. The CDR3 contains 15 residues. Authors' processing steps: Counts of nucleated cells, estimated from reference gene primer amplification, were obtained. The data were produced by immunoSEQ multiplex PCR, yet TCRdb's version contains in-frame clones alone and is incomplete. Clone size and V and J calls were adopted from that table, with D and trimming inferred from the DNA. The sample yields hundreds of thousands of clones, roughly 89% seen once. This entry comes from a study of blood T cell repertoires in COVID-19. Categorization into cohorts depended on clinical history that participants reported.

Sequencing was carried out using PBMCs or T cells enriched from blood (not recorded which). The sequence was obtained from a woman aged 45 to 65 who had recovered from COVID-19. The genes are TRBV29-1 and TRBJ1-1; 7 bases match TRBD1. This chain's CDR3 is CSVSEGTEQNTEAFF. The CDR3 region has the DNA TGCAGCGTGAGCGAGGGGACAGAACAGAACACTGAAGCTTTCTTT.